This T cell receptor delta chain comes out of a study of gamma-delta chains in newborns, infants, children. CDR1 and CDR2 (germline): GEAIGNYY, EKD. The CDR3 runs 17 residues. TCRdb reran clone calling via CATT on the reads. The sample has roughly 10,000 delta-chain clones; roughly 20% are singletons. To note about this clone: At one end, the junction sequence differs from germline, possibly due to a read error.

The origin of this receptor is a child who was a newborn, infant or young child, either healthy, febrile or measles-vaccinated (not recorded which). Sequencing used blood. The gene calls are TRDV2 and TRDJ1, with 7 bases that match TRDD3. Here the CDR3 reads CAYDKRMGEGRTDNIFF. In DNA, the CDR3 is TGTGCCTATGACAAAAGAATGGGGGAGGGGAGGACCGATAACATCTTCTTT.